This T cell receptor beta chain is drawn from a study of CD8 T cells in Susac syndrome. Study-wide points: Only a relatively small number of individuals were included in the TCR sequencing and HLA analysis.

Turning to this clonotype: Its antigen is not identified.

This CDR3 is 16 amino acids long. The V gene lost 6 bases and the J gene lost 0 bases, with 15 bases spanning the gap. The germline V gene encodes CDR1 SNHLY and CDR2 FYNNEI. An amount of RNA that ranged from 0.5 to 1 ug was reverse transcribed with random hexamers. The TCR beta CDR3 was amplified by immunoSEQ multiplex PCR across 54 Vbeta, 13 Jbeta. TCRdb reprocessed the immunoSEQ multiplex PCR reads via MiXCR and lists one record per CDR3 protein. The sample contains over 350,000 distinct CDR3 sequences, roughly 85% of which appear only once. Sequencing of TCR beta was performed on blood CD8+ T cells and on blood CD4+ T cells. The patients serving as multiple sclerosis controls were treatment-naive. They had stable or active relapsing-remitting disease and fulfilled revised McDonald criteria.

The clonotype was recovered from a human donor with multiple sclerosis. The gene calls are TRBV2 and TRBJ1-5; possible D gene TRBD1, 6 bases. The sample taken for sequencing was CD8+ T cells from PBMCs. CDR3 nucleotides: TGTGCCAGCAGCAGAGGGGGGCAGTATAGCAATCAGCCCCAGCATTTT. Translating it yields CASSRGGQYSNQPQHF.